This T cell receptor beta chain was found in a study of tumor-infiltrating lymphocytes in primary liver carcinoma. Study outcomes and limitations: Lesser overlap characterized tumor-adjacent and tumor-blood pairs relative to tumor region pairs.

Remarks on this clonotype: The antigen is not known. An end of the junction differs from the germline gene, which may be a read error.

Blood RNA was derived from unsorted whole blood, and germline DNA was extracted too. Patients were chronically HBV-infected and treatment-naive. Prior to surgery, four milliliters of peripheral blood were drawn. A constant-region primer served to make TCR beta cDNA from roughly 500 ng total RNA. For TCR beta, libraries were produced by three nested multiplex PCR rounds using slightly modified ARM-PCR. TRBV1-TRBV30 forward primers paired with a C-beta reverse primer drove the first two PCR rounds, approximately 11 cycles each. TCRdb analysed the multiplex PCR reads with MiXCR anew, one entry per CDR3 protein. The sample yields 330,000 or so distinct CDR3 sequences, roughly 61% seen once. CDR3 length: 13 amino acids. The V gene's germline CDR1 is SGHAT and CDR2 FQNNGV.

V and J are TRBV11-2 and TRBJ1-1, with D perhaps matching TRBD1 (5 bases). Material: peripheral blood. This sequence was found in a man between 35 and 55 years old with primary liver carcinoma and hepatitis B virus infection. CDR3 sequence reads: CASSFVAGPSPFF. Written as DNA, the CDR3 is TGTGCCAGCAGCTTTGTAGCGGGACCCAGCCCCTTTTTT.